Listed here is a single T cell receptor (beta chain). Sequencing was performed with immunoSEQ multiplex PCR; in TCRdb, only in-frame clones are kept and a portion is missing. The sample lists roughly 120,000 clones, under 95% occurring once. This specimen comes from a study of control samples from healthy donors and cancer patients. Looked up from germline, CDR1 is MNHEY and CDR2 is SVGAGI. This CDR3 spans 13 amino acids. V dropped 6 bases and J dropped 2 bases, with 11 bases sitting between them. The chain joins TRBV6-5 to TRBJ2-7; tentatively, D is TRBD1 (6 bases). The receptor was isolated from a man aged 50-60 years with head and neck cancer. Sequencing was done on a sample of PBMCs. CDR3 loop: CASSPGHPYEQYF. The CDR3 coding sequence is TGTGCCAGCAGCCCGGGACACCCCTACGAGCAGTACTTC.